Following are 15 T cell receptor beta chains from one sample sequenced in a study of shared clonotypes between healthy human individuals. Using immunoSEQ multiplex PCR, the repertoire was profiled, and TCRdb retains in-frame clones only, with some absent. The data show about 380,000 clones, around 96% seen once. Sequenced sample: memory CD8+ T cells sorted from blood. The subset here: CD45RO+ cells pooled with CCR7-negative TemRA cells. These receptors were taken from a young man in good health.

The chain links TRBV28 to TRBJ2-5; D is perhaps TRBD1 (6 bases). Per the germline V gene, CDR1 is MDHEN and CDR2 is SYDVKM. The CDR3 loop spans 14 amino acids. V gave up 5 bases and J gave up 2 bases, with 12 bases separating them. CDR3 amino acids: CASSPPGQQETQYF. As DNA, the CDR3 is TGTGCCAGCAGTCCGCCCGGACAGCAAGAGACCCAGTACTTC.

This clone was seen just once. This chain uses TRBV9 with TRBJ2-7, with D tentatively TRBD1 (6 bases). V was trimmed by 0 bases and J by 2 bases, leaving 6 bases between them. Per germline, CDR1 SGDLS and CDR2 YYNGEE. This CDR3 is built from 13 residues. CDR3 bases: TGTGCCAGCAGCGTAGGGGACACCTACGAGCAGTACTTC. It translates to CASSVGDTYEQYF.

The rearrangement joins TRBV5-1 to TRBJ2-5; D is ambiguous. The CDR3 contains 13 residues. The germline CDR1 and CDR2 sequences are SGHRS and YFSETQ. The germline V and J ends were trimmed by 0 bases and 5 bases, with 8 bases remaining between them. In DNA form, the CDR3 reads TGCGCCAGCAGCTTGGAATTTTGGGAGACCCAGTACTTC. Protein product: CASSLEFWETQYF.

With regard to this clone: The sample holds other DNA sequences that translate to the same CDR3. The V and J genes are TRBV18 and TRBJ2-3; no definite D call. The length of the CDR3 is 12 residues. V was clipped by 2 bases and J by 3 bases, with 3 bases between them. The germline CDR1 and CDR2 sequences are KGHSH and LQKENI. This CDR3 reads CASSPSTDTQYF. CDR3 nucleotide sequence: TGTGCCAGCTCACCATCTACAGATACGCAGTATTTT.

The J gene is TRBJ2-3, the V gene TRBV28; 7 bases line up with TRBD2. J lost 0 bases, V lost 5 bases, and 11 bases had no gene match. The germline V gene encodes CDR1 MDHEN and CDR2 SYDVKM. CDR3 length equals 17 residues. The CDR3 DNA reads as TGTGCCAGCAGTCGGGTCACGAGCGGGGCTAGCACAGATACGCAGTATTTT. Its protein is CASSRVTSGASTDTQYF.

CDR3 coding DNA: TGTGCCACCAGCAGAGCCCTCAGACTAGTAATCAATGAGCAGTTCTTC. It codes for CATSRALRLVINEQFF. V gene TRBV15 combines with J gene TRBJ2-1; tentative D call: TRBD2 (6 bases). Germline CDR1 and CDR2: LNHNV and YYDKDF (reference sequence). This CDR3 contains 16 residues. V shed 1 base and J shed 6 bases, with 16 bases lying between them.

The chain links TRBV29-1 to TRBJ1-2; D gene uncertain. This CDR3 region has 11 residues. The V end lost 4 bases, the J end lost 6 bases, and 9 bases lay between the germline ends. CDR1 and CDR2 from the germline V gene are SQVTM and ANQGSEA. CDR3 nucleotides: TGCAGCGTTGTTTGGTCTAATGGCTACACCTTC. Translated, it gives CSVVWSNGYTF.

As to this clone: Germline is not matched at one junction end, which may reflect a read error. The J gene is TRBJ2-5, the V gene TRBV7-7; 7 bases align to TRBD1. The germline V gene encodes CDR1 SSHAT and CDR2 FNYEAQ (reference sequence). This CDR3 spans 13 amino acids. CDR3 bases: TGTGCTAGCAGCTACGGCAGGGGGGAGACCCAGTACTTC. This gives the protein CASSYGRGETQYF.

This chain uses TRBV10-3 with TRBJ2-1, with 7 bases fitting TRBD2. The CDR3 extends over 15 amino acids. Germline CDR1 ENHRY, CDR2 SYGVKD. J gave up 6 bases and V 6 bases, and 11 bases lay outside the gene matches. This CDR3 reads CAIRTGEGQFNEQFF. Here the CDR3 DNA reads TGTGCCATCAGGACCGGGGAGGGCCAGTTCAATGAGCAGTTCTTC.

The CDR3 DNA sequence: TGTGCCAGAAGCTTGGGCCTCTACAATGAGCAGTTCTTC. This codes for CARSLGLYNEQFF. V usage is TRBV5-3 and J usage is TRBJ2-1; D remains ambiguous. TRBV5-3 is reported as an ORF; its role is uncertain. The CDR3 covers 13 residues. Trimming removed 0 bases at V and 3 bases at J, with 4 bases between.

The chain recombines TRBV7-2 with TRBJ2-5; D unclear. V lost 1 base and J lost 5, with 5 bases in between. The CDR3 is 12 residues long. Germline V gene sequence: CDR1 SGHTA, CDR2 FQGNSA. CDR3 residues: CASSLVLETQYF. CDR3 sequence (DNA): TGTGCCAGCAGCTTAGTCCTCGAGACCCAGTACTTC.

The chain joins TRBV6-6 to TRBJ2-7; a weak D match, TRBD1 (5 bases). Germline V gene data show CDR1 as MNHNY and CDR2 as SVGAGI (reference sequence). The CDR3 length is 13 residues. V was cut by 7 bases and J by 3 bases, with 13 bases left in between. The CDR3 spells CASTKAGIYEQYF. The DNA for the CDR3 is TGTGCCAGCACCAAGGCAGGGATCTACGAGCAGTACTTC.

This chain joins TRBV28 and TRBJ2-1, with 9 bases fitting TRBD2. The CDR3 is made up of 17 amino acids. Germline CDR1 reads MDHEN; CDR2 reads SYDVKM. The junction had 17 bases not matched to a gene; V was cut back by 6 bases and J by 8 bases. CDR3 loop: CASRSRRVTSGLDEQFF. The CDR3, as DNA: TGTGCCAGCAGATCCCGACGGGTTACTAGCGGGCTTGATGAGCAGTTCTTC.

The rearrangement uses TRBV29-1 and TRBJ1-2, with 8 bases that match TRBD1. V shed 6 bases and J 6 bases; nucleotides not matched to a gene: 12. The germline gives CDR1 SQVTM, CDR2 ANQGSEA. This CDR3 is built from 14 residues. The CDR3 spells CSVAKDGRGHGYTF. CDR3 sequence (DNA): TGCAGCGTGGCTAAGGATGGCAGGGGGCATGGCTACACCTTC.

Points on this clone: One junction end disagrees with the germline gene, perhaps due to a read error. The chain employs TRBV7-7 and TRBJ2-1, with 9 bases matching TRBD1. Germline V lookup: CDR1 SSHAT, CDR2 FNYEAQ (reference sequence). There are 15 residues in the CDR3. CDR3 protein: CASSLVADRGYEQFF. The CDR3 DNA is TGTGCTAGCAGCTTAGTAGCGGACAGGGGTTATGAGCAGTTCTTC.